These 30 T cell receptor beta chains share one sample of origin, sequenced in a study. A single record per CDR3 protein comes from TCRdb applying MiXCR to the 5' RACE reads. The sample lists fewer than 65,000 distinct CDR3 sequences; roughly 30% were seen once. The source material was tumor-infiltrating naive CD4+ T cells sorted from the breast tumor. The subset: naive CD4+ T cells, CD4+CD45RA+CD25-. The receptor set was obtained from a female donor with breast cancer.

By proportion, this clonotype is medium-sized. V and J are TRBV5-1 and TRBJ2-3, with no clear D. Germline CDR1 and CDR2: SGHRS and YFSETQ. V was shortened by 0 bases and J by 4 bases, with 15 bases between the two germline ends. The CDR3 totals 16 residues. The CDR3 DNA is TGCGCCAGCAGCTTGGGAATCAGTCCCTCCGCAGATACGCAGTATTTT. Translation: CASSLGISPSADTQYF.

This rearrangement joins TRBV7-2 to TRBJ2-1; D ambiguous. This CDR3 is 14 amino acids long. V lost 3 bases and J 0 bases, leaving 6 bases between the germline ends. Germline V lookup: CDR1 SGHTA, CDR2 FQGNSA. The CDR3 spells CASSFSSSYNEQFF. Here the CDR3 DNA reads TGTGCCAGCAGCTTTTCGAGCTCCTACAATGAGCAGTTCTTC.

By share, this clonotype counts as medium-sized. The rearrangement uses TRBV6-5 and TRBJ1-1, with D possibly being TRBD1 (6 bases). The V end lost 6 bases, the J end lost 0 bases, and 14 bases lay between the germline ends. This CDR3 is built from 15 residues. Germline V gene data show CDR1 as MNHEY and CDR2 as SVGAGI. As DNA, the CDR3 is TGTGCCAGCAGCCGCTATGGGACACTGAACACTGAAGCTTTCTTT. Its translation is CASSRYGTLNTEAFF.

CDR3 loop: CASSQDAFTLYGYTF. Here the CDR3 DNA reads TGCGCCAGCAGCCAAGATGCTTTTACGCTCTATGGCTACACCTTC. The chain links TRBV4-1 to TRBJ1-2; D not certain. Germline loops: CDR1 MGHRA, CDR2 YSYEKL. V was shortened by 0 bases and J by 4 bases, with 12 bases between the two germline ends. The CDR3 has 15 residues.

In its sample, this clonotype is medium-sized. The rearrangement uses TRBV7-2 and TRBJ2-1; D gene ambiguous. In germline, CDR1 is SGHTA, CDR2 FQGNSA. V gave up 3 bases and J gave up 3 bases, with 12 bases separating them. This CDR3 spans 15 amino acids. DNA of the CDR3: TGTGCCAGCAGCTTCCCTAGTGGGTACTACAATGAGCAGTTCTTC. Residues: CASSFPSGYYNEQFF.

This clonotype showed up just a few times. This sequence joins TRBV5-1 and TRBJ1-4; the D gene is possibly TRBD1 (6 bases). V dropped 4 bases and J dropped 6 bases, with 16 bases sitting between them. Germline values: CDR1 SGHRS, CDR2 YFSETQ. This CDR3 is built from 15 residues. The chain's CDR3 is CASSPVGASDEKLFF. CDR3 in DNA: TGCGCCAGCAGCCCGGTGGGGGCCTCTGATGAAAAACTGTTTTTT.

This clonotype was seen repeatedly, ten times or more. The rearrangement uses TRBV20-1 and TRBJ2-1, with 8 nucleotides matching TRBD2. Unmatched junction bases numbered 8, after V lost 0 bases and J lost 4 bases. The CDR3 spans 16 residues. Germline-derived CDR1 and CDR2 are DFQATT and SNEGSKA (reference sequence). The CDR3 protein is CSARDFGRGDYNEQFF. In DNA, the CDR3 is TGCAGTGCTAGAGATTTCGGGCGGGGGGATTACAATGAGCAGTTCTTC.

The chain has TRBV5-1 and TRBJ2-2; the D is unclear. CDR1 SGHRS and CDR2 YFSETQ come from the germline V gene. The V gene lost 4 bases and the J gene lost 4 bases, with 8 bases spanning the gap. This CDR3 spans 13 amino acids. The CDR3 reads CASSLEGTGELFF. Here the CDR3 DNA reads TGCGCCAGCAGCCTCGAAGGCACCGGGGAGCTGTTTTTT.

Concerning this clonotype itself: The junction shows a germline mismatch at one end, possibly a read error. The genes are TRBV2 and TRBJ2-6; 7 bases line up with TRBD1. This CDR3 has 14 residues. Germline assignment: CDR1 SNHLY and CDR2 FYNNEI. In DNA form, the CDR3 reads TGTGCCAGCAGTGCAGACAGGGTCGGGGACACTGAAGCTTTC. As protein: CASSADRVGDTEAF.

This chain connects TRBV6-1 to TRBJ2-4, with D possibly being TRBD1 (6 bases). Per germline, CDR1 MNHNS and CDR2 SASEGT. V dropped 4 bases and J dropped 0 bases, with 13 bases sitting between them. This CDR3 comprises 16 residues. The chain's CDR3 is CASSAGQGLAKNIQYF. DNA for the CDR3: TGTGCCAGCAGTGCTGGGCAGGGGTTAGCCAAAAACATTCAGTACTTC.

The chain couples TRBV7-8 to TRBJ2-1; TRBD2 agrees at 7 bases. In germline, CDR1 is SGHVS, CDR2 FQNEAQ. V shed 5 bases, J shed 8 bases, and the junction held 9 bases outside the gene matches. This CDR3 is 14 amino acids long. For the CDR3, the DNA is TGTGCCAGCAGCCCTCATGGCGGGAGCGATGAGCAGTTCTTC. As protein: CASSPHGGSDEQFF. Complete variable domain (other parts from reference TRBV7-8 and TRBJ2-1): GAGVSQSPRYKVAKRGQDVALRCDPISGHVSLFWYQQALGQGPEFLTYFQNEAQLDKSGLPSDRFFAERPEGSVSTLKIQRTQQEDSAVYLCASSPHGGSDEQFFGPGTRLTVL.

This chain uses TRBV5-1 with TRBJ1-2; TRBD1 matches at 8 bases. The J segment lost 0 bases and the V segment lost 4 bases, leaving 8 bases of the junction unmatched. CDR1 and CDR2 (germline): SGHRS, YFSETQ. The CDR3 contains 16 residues. CDR3 residues: CASSHRQGRTNYGYTF. Written as DNA, the CDR3 is TGCGCCAGCAGCCACAGACAGGGGAGAACTAACTATGGCTACACCTTC.

The chain combines TRBV12-3 or TRBV12-4 with TRBJ1-2; D remains unclear. V was trimmed by 5 bases and J by 4 bases, leaving 14 bases between them. This CDR3 is 14 amino acids long. CDR3 protein: CASSPHGISYGYTF. The CDR3 DNA reads TGTGCCAGCAGTCCACATGGGATATCCTATGGCTACACCTTC.

This clonotype has more than one count but fewer than ten. V and J are TRBV5-8 and TRBJ1-1, with D maybe TRBD1 (5 bases). This CDR3 is 15 amino acids long. The V gene's germline CDR1 is SGHTS and CDR2 YDEGEE. Trimming cost V 3 bases and J 4 bases, with 16 bases left between them. CDR3 residues: CASSYGTRVSTEAFF. The CDR3 DNA follows: TGTGCCAGCAGCTACGGGACCAGGGTTAGCACTGAAGCTTTCTTT.

As concerns this clonotype: This may be a read error: a much more frequent sequence differs by one nucleotide. This chain connects TRBV20-1 to TRBJ2-1; D possibly matches TRBD1 or TRBD2 (5 bases each). V lost 7 bases to trimming and J lost 0 bases, with 16 bases between them. Germline CDR1 is DFQATT and CDR2 is SNEGSKA (reference sequence). The CDR3 spans 15 residues. Here the CDR3 reads CSGWGRGLSYNEQFF. CDR3 coding DNA: TGCAGTGGCTGGGGTCGGGGCCTCTCCTACAATGAGCAGTTCTTC.

The genes are TRBV5-1 and TRBJ2-3; 7 bases map to TRBD2. Germline values: CDR1 SGHRS, CDR2 YFSETQ. The length of the CDR3 is 15 residues. With 0 bases clipped from V and 2 bases from J, the junction kept 3 bases outside the gene matches. CDR3 bases: TGCGCCAGCAGCTTGGAGGGGAGGGTCACAGATACGCAGTATTTT. It specifies CASSLEGRVTDTQYF.

This clonotype was seen only a few times. The J gene is TRBJ1-2, the V gene TRBV29-1; D remains ambiguous. The length of the CDR3 is 10 residues. Trimming removed 3 bases from V and 10 bases from J, with 9 bases in between. CDR1 and CDR2 (germline): SQVTM, ANQGSEA. Here the CDR3 DNA reads TGCAGCGTTGATGTCGGGTCCTACACCTTC. This gives the protein CSVDVGSYTF.

On this clonotype: With a much larger clone just one base away, this may be a read error. The rearrangement links TRBV6-5 to TRBJ2-1; D possibly uses TRBD1 or TRBD2 (5 bases each). Germline-derived CDR1 and CDR2 are MNHEY and SVGAGI. This CDR3 contains 12 residues. Trimming shortened V by 5 bases and J by 15 bases, and 17 bases separated the two germline ends. CDR3 amino acids: CASSQPGRKWFF. The CDR3 DNA sequence: TGTGCCAGCAGTCAACCGGGACGAAAGTGGTTCTTC.

As concerns this clonotype: The junction and the germline gene differ at one end; a read error may be behind it. This chain links TRBV7-9 with TRBJ2-1, with 11 bases lining up with TRBD2. CDR3 length: 15 residues. Germline V gives CDR1 SEHNR, CDR2 FQNEAQ (reference sequence). CDR3 in DNA: TGTGCCAGCAGGGACCGGACTAGCGGGTTCTATGAGCGGTTCTTC. The encoded protein is CASRDRTSGFYERFF.

The V gene is TRBV18, the J gene TRBJ2-3; D may be TRBD1 or TRBD2 (5 bases each). Germline V CDR1 and CDR2: KGHSH, LQKENI. This CDR3 region has 15 residues. V was pared by 3 bases and J by 4 bases, with 14 bases between. CDR3 in amino acids: CASSPAGGAADTQYF. Written as DNA, the CDR3 is TGTGCCAGCTCACCGGCTGGGGGAGCCGCAGATACGCAGTATTTT.

The V call is TRBV6-1, the J call TRBJ2-2; 11 bases are shared with TRBD2. The CDR3 runs 17 residues. The germline V gene encodes CDR1 MNHNS and CDR2 SASEGT. The J segment lost 0 bases and the V segment lost 5 bases, leaving 5 bases of the junction unmatched. CDR3 bases: TGTGCCAGCAGTACGACGACTAGCGGGGCGAACACCGGGGAGCTGTTTTTT. Protein: CASSTTTSGANTGELFF.

The chain combines TRBV20-1 with TRBJ1-2; the D gene is possibly TRBD1 (6 bases). The CDR3 contains 14 residues. Trimming pared 6 bases from V and 4 bases from J, leaving 18 bases between. The germline V gene has CDR1 DFQATT and CDR2 SNEGSKA (reference sequence). The CDR3 DNA reads TGCAGTGCCGCGCCAGGGGCGAATTTCTATGGCTACACCTTC. Protein: CSAAPGANFYGYTF.

This clonotype was recorded a few times. J is TRBJ1-5 and V is TRBV6-1; a weak D match, TRBD1 (6 bases). Trimming left V 6 bases short and J 1 base short, with 10 bases between. CDR3 length: 14 residues. CDR1 is MNHNS and CDR2 is SASEGT in the germline V gene. For the CDR3, the DNA is TGTGCCAGCAGGCGGGGGCAGAGCAATCAGCCCCAGCATTTT. Protein product: CASRRGQSNQPQHF.

V and J are TRBV2 and TRBJ1-5; the D is unclear. Germline loops: CDR1 SNHLY, CDR2 FYNNEI. Trimming took off 3 bases at V and 6 bases at J, with 9 bases between the two ends. This CDR3 has 13 residues. The chain's CDR3 is CASSDGVGQPQHF. The CDR3 DNA reads as TGTGCCAGCAGTGACGGGGTAGGTCAGCCCCAGCATTTT.

V gene TRBV6-5 combines with J gene TRBJ1-2; TRBD1 matches at 9 bases. The trim removed 5 bases at V and 3 bases at J, leaving 4 bases unmatched. The CDR3 has 14 amino acids. Germline-derived CDR1 and CDR2 are MNHEY and SVGAGI. CDR3 protein: CASSPGQGYYGYTF. DNA for the CDR3: TGTGCCAGCAGTCCTGGACAGGGGTACTATGGCTACACCTTC.

This chain connects TRBV28 to TRBJ2-7; the match to TRBD2 covers 10 bases. The CDR3 consists of 15 residues. J was trimmed by 6 bases and V by 10 bases; bases with no gene match: 15. Germline loops: CDR1 MDHEN, CDR2 SYDVKM. CDR3 sequence (DNA): TGTGCCAACAGGTTACCTAGCGGGGGAGGTGGCGAGCAGTACTTC. Protein sequence: CANRLPSGGGGEQYF.

The chain employs TRBV28 and TRBJ2-4, with TRBD2 matching over 8 bases. This CDR3 spans 14 amino acids. The germline gives CDR1 MDHEN, CDR2 SYDVKM. V was clipped by 7 bases and J by 1 base; unmatched bases: 3. The CDR3 DNA reads as TGTGCCAGCAACGGCGGGAGGGCCAAAAACATTCAGTACTTC. It specifies CASNGGRAKNIQYF. Using reference TRBV28 and TRBJ2-4 for the parts outside the CDR3, the full variable domain is DVKVTQSSRYLVKRTGEKVFLECVQDMDHENMFWYRQDPGLGLRLIYFSYDVKMKEKGDIPEGYSVSREKKERFSLILESASTNQTSMYLCASNGGRAKNIQYFGAGTRLSVL.

V gene TRBV20-1 combines with J gene TRBJ1-1; possible D gene TRBD1, 6 bases. The CDR3 consists of 13 residues. Germline V gene lookup returns CDR1 DFQATT and CDR2 SNEGSKA (reference sequence). With 6 bases removed from V and 3 bases from J, the gap between germline ends came to 14 bases. The CDR3 loop is CSASGGPDTEAFF. The DNA for the CDR3 is TGCAGTGCCTCGGGGGGGCCTGACACTGAAGCTTTCTTT.

The chain uses TRBV28 and TRBJ2-7; a weak D match, TRBD2 (6 bases). The V end was cut by 0 bases, the J end by 1 base, with 13 bases between. Germline assignment: CDR1 MDHEN and CDR2 SYDVKM. This CDR3 is 16 amino acids long. CDR3 nucleotides: TGTGCCAGCAGTTTATGGGGGGAGGTGGGGTCCTACGAGCAGTACTTC. It is translated as CASSLWGEVGSYEQYF.

The gene calls are TRBV20-1 and TRBJ1-3; D uncertain. The CDR3 runs to 13 residues. CDR1 is DFQATT and CDR2 is SNEGSKA in the germline V gene (reference sequence). CDR3 sequence (DNA): TGCGGTACGCCGGGAGTATCTGGAAACACCATATATTTT. Its protein is CGTPGVSGNTIYF.